The clone carrying this T cell receptor beta chain has at least ten counts. Its antigen remains unidentified. Fresh 10 ml peripheral blood yielded PBMCs. Between the trimmed V and J ends, which lost 1 base and 5 bases, there was a span of 8 bases. Germline V gives CDR1 GTSNPN, CDR2 SVGIG (reference sequence). CDR3 length: 12 amino acids. This entry comes from a study of T cells in Graves' hyperthyroidism and ophthalmopathy. General study results and limits: Most expanded thyroid clonotypes above 0.001 also appeared in blood.

It was RNA transcripts that yielded the amplified TCR beta CDR3 regions. In the first-round RT-PCR of the TCR CDR3, the HTBI primer set was used. MiXCR, run by TCRdb on the multiplex PCR reads, gives a single entry per CDR3 protein. The table has about 350,000 distinct CDR3 sequences, roughly an eighth seen once. The sequence was obtained from a middle-aged woman with Graves' ophthalmopathy. The chain is built from TRBV30 and TRBJ1-1, with D unresolved. Material for sequencing was blood. In nucleotides, the CDR3 is TGTGCCTGGAGTGCGTCGGGTACTGAAGCTTTCTTT. Translated, it gives CAWSASGTEAFF. Together with reference TRBV30 and TRBJ1-1, the CDR3 gives the full variable domain: SQTIHQWPATLVQPVGSPLSLECTVEGTSNPNLYWYRQAAGRGLQLLFYSVGIGQISSEVPQNLSASRPQDRQFILSSKKLLLSDSGFYLCAWSASGTEAFFGQGTRLTVV.